This T cell receptor beta chain was identified during a study of cytomegalovirus exposure and HLA in healthy donors. There are 13 residues in the CDR3. CDR1 and CDR2 from the germline V gene are SQVTM and ANQGSEA. V dropped 7 bases and J dropped 1 base, with 13 bases sitting between them. The assay was immunoSEQ multiplex PCR, and TCRdb's table has in-frame clones only and misses some. The table shows approximately 200,000 clones, with 75% to 85% occurring only once. The specimen was PBMCs. This clonotype was sampled from a woman under 40 in good health and CMV-seropositive. The J gene is TRBJ1-1, the V gene TRBV29-1, with a tentative D call TRBD1 (5 bases). The CDR3 DNA follows: TGCAGCGCCGGACATTTGGGGAACACTGAAGCTTTCTTT. As protein: CSAGHLGNTEAFF. Together with reference TRBV29-1 and TRBJ1-1, the CDR3 gives the full variable domain: SAVISQKPSRDICQRGTSLTIQCQVDSQVTMMFWYRQQPGQSLTLIATANQGSEATYESGFVIDKFPISRPNLTFSTLTVSNMSPEDSSIYLCSAGHLGNTEAFFGQGTRLTVV.